The TCR beta chain described here comes from a study of OX40 agonist ivuxolimab in advanced cancers. Study details: Patients assigned to dose escalation were diagnosed with hepatocellular carcinoma, melanoma, renal cell or head and neck cancer.

This clone was found a few times. Sequencing was performed with immunoSEQ multiplex PCR; in TCRdb, only in-frame clones are kept and a portion is missing. The profile covers over 8,000 clones, with roughly 70% appearing a single time and 42% taken by the ten largest. V dropped 0 bases and J dropped 2 bases, with 9 bases sitting between them. CDR3 length: 14 residues. Germline V gene sequence: CDR1 SGHRS, CDR2 YFSETQ. The chain is built from TRBV5-1 and TRBJ2-7; a weak D match, TRBD1 (6 bases). Here the sequenced sample was CD4+ or CD8+ T cells sorted from blood, taken in a trial of the OX40 agonist ivuxolimab. This clonotype originated in an adult with an advanced solid tumor such as melanoma, head and neck, liver or kidney cancer. The DNA for the CDR3 is TGCGCCAGCAGCTTGGCACAGGGCCCCTACGAGCAGTACTTC. Amino acids: CASSLAQGPYEQYF.